Reported below is one T cell receptor beta chain. Measured with immunoSEQ multiplex PCR; TCRdb has only the in-frame clones, and not every one. Here the sample spans about 85,000 clones, around 91% being singletons. This specimen comes from a study of identifying expanded T cells in peripheral blood. The germline V and J ends were trimmed by 2 bases and 6 bases, with 7 bases remaining between them. CDR1 is MNHNS and CDR2 is SASEGT in the germline V gene. This CDR3 has 13 amino acids. The V and J genes are TRBV6-1 and TRBJ2-2, with D perhaps matching TRBD2 (5 bases). The sequencing input was blood. This receptor was taken from a person between 18 and 70 years old in good health. The CDR3 bases are TGTGCCAGCAGTGAAACGAGGGCCGGGGAGCTGTTTTTT. As protein: CASSETRAGELFF.